The 11 T cell receptor beta chains below come from one sample, sequenced in a study of radiotherapy plus CTLA-4 blockade in lung cancer. TCRdb's copy holds only in-frame clones and misses some; the assay was immunoSEQ multiplex PCR. The sample carries some 62,000 clones, 77% recorded once. This specimen consisted of peripheral blood, obtained from a patient treated with radiotherapy plus ipilimumab. The receptor source for this set is a human donor with non-small cell lung cancer who had a complete response to radiotherapy plus ipilimumab.

The chain is built from TRBV19 and TRBJ1-5; 8 bases align to TRBD1. The CDR3 loop spans 15 amino acids. CDR1 LNHDA and CDR2 SQIVND come from the germline V gene (reference sequence). V dropped 8 bases and J dropped 6; count of bases not matched to a gene: 12. The CDR3 DNA sequence: TGTGCCAGTTCGAAAGACAGGGGATCATCTCAGCCCCAGCATTTT. This sequence encodes CASSKDRGSSQPQHF. The variable domain in full, completed from reference TRBV19 and TRBJ1-5, reads DGGITQSPKYLFRKEGQNVTLSCEQNLNHDAMYWYRQDPGQGLRLIYYSQIVNDFQKGDIAEGYSVSREKKESFPLTVTSAQKNPTAFYLCASSKDRGSSQPQHFGDGTRLSIL.

The V gene is TRBV7-6, the J gene TRBJ1-6; D perhaps matches TRBD1 (6 bases). V gave up 0 bases and J gave up 5 bases, with 11 bases separating them. Per the germline V gene, CDR1 is SGHVS and CDR2 is FNYEAQ. The CDR3 is 16 residues long. Here the CDR3 reads CASSLAVTGNNSPLHF. In DNA, the CDR3 is TGTGCCAGCAGCTTAGCGGTGACAGGCAATAATTCACCCCTCCACTTT.

The rearrangement uses TRBV10-2 and TRBJ1-1, with a weak D call TRBD1 (5 bases). Per the germline V gene, CDR1 is WSHSY and CDR2 is SAAADI. There are 13 residues in the CDR3. Trimming took off 6 bases at V and 1 base at J, with 9 bases between the two ends. This CDR3 reads CASRWDGNTEAFF. CDR3 coding DNA: TGCGCCAGCAGATGGGACGGGAACACTGAAGCTTTCTTT.

V and J are TRBV30 and TRBJ1-3; a possible D gene is TRBD1 (6 bases). With 3 bases removed from V and 7 bases from J, the gap between germline ends came to 16 bases. Germline-derived CDR1 and CDR2 are GTSNPN and SVGIG (reference sequence). The CDR3 extends over 14 amino acids. The CDR3 loop is CAWSDTGFVNTIYF. The CDR3 nucleotides are TGTGCCTGGAGCGATACAGGGTTTGTGAACACCATATATTTT.

This rearrangement joins TRBV7-2 to TRBJ1-2; D gene uncertain. CDR1 is SGHTA, CDR2 FQGNSA, per germline. The V end lost 2 bases, the J end lost 5 bases, and 6 bases lay between the germline ends. CDR3 size: 12 residues. CDR3 sequence reads: CASSLLTYGYTF. The CDR3 bases are TGTGCCAGCAGCTTACTTACTTATGGCTACACCTTC.

The chain recombines TRBV19 with TRBJ2-1; weak D call: TRBD1 (6 bases). CDR1 and CDR2 (germline): LNHDA, SQIVND (reference sequence). The CDR3 is made up of 13 amino acids. The V and J ends lost 7 bases and 12 bases respectively, with 19 bases between them. The CDR3 coding sequence is TGTGCCAGTACTCGCCGAACAGGGCGTATGCAGTTCTTC. It codes for CASTRRTGRMQFF.

This clone has a handful of counts. V and J are TRBV19 and TRBJ1-5, with 9 bases matching TRBD1. V was pared by 8 bases and J by 5 bases, with 7 bases of the junction left unmatched. CDR1 LNHDA and CDR2 SQIVND come from the germline V gene (reference sequence). CDR3 length: 14 residues. The CDR3, as DNA: TGTGCCAGTCGACAGGGGGAAACATATCAGCCCCAGCATTTT. Its protein product is CASRQGETYQPQHF.

The chain carries TRBV5-6 and TRBJ1-2, with TRBD1 as a possible D gene (6 bases). The V end lost 3 bases, the J end lost 2 bases, and 14 bases lay between the germline ends. This CDR3 is 15 amino acids long. Germline CDR1 reads SGHDT; CDR2 reads YYEEEE. The CDR3 loop reads CASSWESGGNYGYTF. CDR3 nucleotides: TGTGCCAGCAGCTGGGAATCGGGGGGCAACTATGGCTACACCTTC. The full variable domain, its missing parts supplied by reference TRBV5-6 and TRBJ1-2, is DAGVTQSPTHLIKTRGQQVTLRCSPKSGHDTVSWYQQALGQGPQFIFQYYEEEERQRGNFPDRFSGHQFPNYSSELNVNALLLGDSALYLCASSWESGGNYGYTFGSGTRLTVV.

This chain connects TRBV4-1 to TRBJ1-2; no firm D call. This CDR3 is 21 amino acids long. The V gene lost 0 bases and the J gene lost 1 base, with 27 bases spanning the gap. Per the germline V gene, CDR1 is MGHRA and CDR2 is YSYEKL. CDR3 loop: CASSQERLSPATGRNNYGYTF. CDR3 DNA sequence: TGCGCCAGCAGCCAAGAAAGATTGTCTCCTGCTACGGGGAGAAATAACTATGGCTACACCTTC.

V usage is TRBV27 and J usage is TRBJ1-2, with a possible D match to TRBD1 (6 bases). V dropped 5 bases and J dropped 7 bases, with 14 bases sitting between them. The CDR3 sequence is 13 residues long. Germline V gives CDR1 MNHEY, CDR2 SMNVEV (reference sequence). The CDR3 region is CASSVTGQFGYTF. The CDR3 DNA sequence: TGTGCCAGCAGTGTGACAGGCCAGTTTGGCTACACCTTC.

The V and J genes are TRBV7-2 and TRBJ1-1; no clear D gene. Germline V lookup: CDR1 SGHTA, CDR2 FQGNSA. The CDR3 covers 14 residues. V was trimmed by 0 bases and J by 5 bases, leaving 10 bases between them. In DNA, the CDR3 is TGTGCCAGCAGCTTAGCATTAGTGAGGACTGAAGCTTTCTTT. Translation gives CASSLALVRTEAFF.